Following are 32 T cell receptor beta chains from one sample sequenced in a study of T cell responses to AZD1222 COVID-19 vaccine. TCRdb keeps only in-frame clones here, not all; method: immunoSEQ multiplex PCR. The sample shows 42,000 or so clones, 88% of them seen only once. The sample consisted of peripheral blood, taken 28 days after the second dose of the MenACWY control vaccine. These receptors originate from an adult who received the MenACWY meningococcal vaccine as a control.

With respect to this clone: Its ends do not fully match the called genes, so a read error is possible. The CDR3 sequence: CASSPGRSVANVLTF. CDR3 nucleotides: TGTGCCAGCAGCCCCGGACGGTCTGTGGCCAACGTCCTGACTTTC. The chain recombines TRBV5-4 with TRBJ2-6; no reliable D call. CDR3 length equals 15 residues. Germline CDR1 reads SGHNT; CDR2 reads YYREEE (reference sequence).

CDR3 loop: CASSPLRGQGPEQFF. As DNA, the CDR3 is TGTGCCAGCTCACCACTACGGGGACAGGGCCCTGAGCAGTTCTTC. The J gene is TRBJ2-1, the V gene TRBV18; 9 bases match TRBD1. The ends lost 1 base at V and 9 bases at J; junction bases unmatched: 7. The germline V gene encodes CDR1 KGHSH and CDR2 LQKENI. The CDR3 is 15 amino acids.

This chain connects TRBV7-9 to TRBJ2-7, with 8 bases matching TRBD1. V trimming: 5 bases; J trimming: 3 bases; junction bases outside the gene matches: 9. Germline CDR1 is SEHNR and CDR2 is FQNEAQ (reference sequence). This CDR3 has 15 residues. CDR3 loop: CASSAKAGGFYEQYF. The CDR3 nucleotides read TGTGCCAGCAGCGCAAAGGCAGGGGGCTTCTACGAGCAGTACTTC.

This rearrangement joins TRBV28 to TRBJ2-6; 8 bases align to TRBD2. CDR3 size: 16 residues. The junction had 6 bases not matched to a gene; V was cut back by 8 bases and J by 0 bases. Germline lookup yields CDR1 MDHEN and CDR2 SYDVKM. This CDR3 is CASGILAVSGANVLTF. The CDR3 DNA reads TGTGCCAGCGGGATACTAGCGGTCTCTGGGGCCAACGTCCTGACTTTC.

The gene calls are TRBV12-3 or TRBV12-4 and TRBJ1-6; D call uncertain. This CDR3 comprises 13 residues. V was shortened by 3 bases and J by 5 bases, with 5 bases between the two germline ends. CDR3 nucleotides: TGTGCCAGCAGTTTGAGGAATAATTCACCCCTCCACTTT. Its protein is CASSLRNNSPLHF.

This chain links TRBV5-1 with TRBJ1-2, with D perhaps TRBD1 (5 bases). The V end lost 2 bases, the J end lost 8 bases, and 19 bases lay between the germline ends. The CDR3 covers 15 residues. Germline V CDR1 and CDR2: SGHRS, YFSETQ. The CDR3 loop is CASSFGSQGLGGYTF. The CDR3 nucleotides read TGCGCCAGCAGCTTCGGTTCGCAGGGCCTTGGGGGCTACACCTTC.

The rearrangement links TRBV7-9 to TRBJ2-7, with TRBD2 matching 15 bases. Germline lookup yields CDR1 SEHNR and CDR2 FQNEAQ (reference sequence). This CDR3 is built from 15 residues. The V segment lost 5 bases and the J segment 6 bases; nucleotides outside the gene matches: 5. The DNA of the CDR3 is TGTGCCAGCAGCCCAACGGGACTAGCGGGAGGCGAGCAGTACTTC. Protein: CASSPTGLAGGEQYF.

This chain uses TRBV15 with TRBJ2-5; 7 nucleotides match TRBD1. The germline V gene encodes CDR1 LNHNV and CDR2 YYDKDF (reference sequence). J was trimmed by 0 bases and V by 8 bases; bases with no gene match: 9. The CDR3 loop spans 15 amino acids. CDR3 bases: TGTGCCACCGCCCGGGACAGACCGAACCAAGAGACCCAGTACTTC. It translates to CATARDRPNQETQYF.

The chain recombines TRBV4-1 with TRBJ2-7; tentatively, D is TRBD2 (6 bases). There are 15 residues in the CDR3. CDR1 MGHRA and CDR2 YSYEKL come from the germline V gene. V dropped 0 bases and J dropped 3 bases, with 12 bases sitting between them. The CDR3 reads CASSQDPGLLYEQYF. The CDR3, as DNA: TGCGCCAGCAGCCAAGATCCCGGACTACTCTACGAGCAGTACTTC.

The chain links TRBV5-5 to TRBJ2-2; D unresolved. Trimming took off 5 bases at V and 7 bases at J, with 15 bases between the two ends. The CDR3 is 14 amino acids. Germline lookup yields CDR1 SGHKS and CDR2 YYEKEE (reference sequence). The CDR3: CASRSDPLIGELFF. The CDR3 DNA reads as TGTGCCAGCAGGTCGGACCCTCTGATCGGGGAGCTGTTTTTT. Full variable domain (remainder filled in from reference TRBV5-5 and TRBJ2-2): DAGVTQSPTHLIKTRGQQVTLRCSPISGHKSVSWYQQVLGQGPQFIFQYYEKEERGRGNFPDRFSARQFPNYSSELNVNALLLGDSALYLCASRSDPLIGELFFGEGSRLTVL.

The rearrangement uses TRBV28 and TRBJ1-2, with 9 bases identical to TRBD1. This CDR3 has 14 amino acids. J lost 5 bases, V lost 6 bases, and 7 bases had no gene match. The germline V gene has CDR1 MDHEN and CDR2 SYDVKM. CDR3 DNA sequence: TGTGCCAGCAGATCCGGGACAGGGCCTTATGGCTACACCTTC. Translated, it gives CASRSGTGPYGYTF.

The chain joins TRBV7-9 to TRBJ2-5, with a possible D match to TRBD2 (5 bases). V dropped 3 bases and J dropped 1 base, with 12 bases sitting between them. The CDR3 has 15 residues. Germline V lookup: CDR1 SEHNR, CDR2 FQNEAQ (reference sequence). Written as DNA, the CDR3 is TGTGCCAGCAGCTTCTCTCATCGGGGCCAAGAGACCCAGTACTTC. Protein product: CASSFSHRGQETQYF.

This sequence joins TRBV6-5 and TRBJ2-3; possible D gene TRBD1, 5 bases. The germline V gene encodes CDR1 MNHEY and CDR2 SVGAGI. V lost 6 bases, J lost 3 bases, and 16 bases lay in between. CDR3 length equals 15 residues. The CDR3 sequence: CASSKDKGWTDTQYF. The CDR3 nucleotides read TGTGCCAGCAGCAAGGACAAGGGATGGACAGATACGCAGTATTTT.

This clone occurred once. The chain has TRBV6-2 or TRBV6-3 and TRBJ2-3, with 9 bases aligning to TRBD2. Per the germline V gene, CDR1 is MNHEY and CDR2 is SVGEGT. Trimming cost V 0 bases and J 6 bases; bases outside gene matches: 13. This CDR3 region has 18 residues. CDR3 in amino acids: CASSYSTPIAGVPDTQYF. DNA for the CDR3: TGTGCCAGCAGTTACTCGACCCCCATAGCGGGAGTTCCCGATACGCAGTATTTT.

The chain carries TRBV7-9 and TRBJ2-4; the match to TRBD1 covers 11 bases. Germline trimming cut 2 bases from V and 5 bases from J; bases unmatched to any gene: 8. Germline loops: CDR1 SEHNR, CDR2 FQNEAQ (reference sequence). The CDR3 spans 17 residues. The CDR3 region has the DNA TGTGCCAGCAGCTTATCAGGTCGGACAGGGGGCGAAAACATTCAGTACTTC. Its protein is CASSLSGRTGGENIQYF.

The V and J genes are TRBV7-2 and TRBJ2-7; D unresolved. In germline, CDR1 is SGHTA, CDR2 FQGNSA. The ends were cut back, 2 bases at V and 4 bases at J, with 15 bases in the middle. This CDR3 has 15 amino acids. The CDR3 reads CASSLFPRRNYEQYF. The CDR3 region has the DNA TGTGCCAGCAGCTTATTCCCCAGGCGGAATTACGAGCAGTACTTC.

This clone was seen just once. The chain links TRBV19 to TRBJ2-7, with TRBD1 as a possible D gene (5 bases). Germline V CDR1 and CDR2: LNHDA, SQIVND (reference sequence). The CDR3 has 15 residues. The V end lost 5 bases, the J end lost 2 bases, and 16 bases lay between the germline ends. CDR3 nucleotide sequence: TGTGCCAGTAGTGTAACCGCGTTAGGGGCCTACGAGCAGTACTTC. Its protein is CASSVTALGAYEQYF.

The chain carries TRBV7-3 and TRBJ2-2; tentatively, D is TRBD2 (6 bases). This CDR3 has 16 amino acids. Germline V gene sequence: CDR1 SGHTA, CDR2 FQGTGA. Trimming pared 2 bases from V and 3 bases from J, leaving 13 bases between. The CDR3 region has the DNA TGTGCCAGCAGCTTACGTAAGACTAGGGACACCGGGGAGCTGTTTTTT. Translating it yields CASSLRKTRDTGELFF.

The chain has TRBV20-1 and TRBJ2-1; no firm D call. Trimming pared 7 bases from V and 4 bases from J, leaving 5 bases between. Germline CDR1 is DFQATT and CDR2 is SNEGSKA (reference sequence). CDR3 length: 10 amino acids. The CDR3: CSGRYNEQFF. The DNA for the CDR3 is TGCAGTGGGCGGTACAATGAGCAGTTCTTC.

The chain carries TRBV4-1 and TRBJ2-7, with D possibly TRBD2 on 6 matching bases. V was clipped by 4 bases and J by 1 base, with 14 bases between them. The CDR3 runs to 15 residues. Germline values: CDR1 MGHRA, CDR2 YSYEKL. The CDR3 protein is CASSPSTSHSYEQYF. In nucleotides, the CDR3 is TGCGCCAGCAGCCCGTCAACTAGCCATTCCTACGAGCAGTACTTC.

This clone was observed once. The chain is built from TRBV2 and TRBJ2-1; 7 positions match TRBD1. The CDR3 consists of 14 residues. The germline gives CDR1 SNHLY, CDR2 FYNNEI. Germline trimming cut 5 bases from V and 5 bases from J; bases unmatched to any gene: 6. The CDR3 is CASSTQGLHNEQFF. CDR3 nucleotide sequence: TGTGCCAGCAGTACACAGGGGCTCCACAATGAGCAGTTCTTC.

The chain uses TRBV29-1 and TRBJ1-1; TRBD1 matches 7 bases. This CDR3 has 12 residues. Per germline, CDR1 SQVTM and CDR2 ANQGSEA. Unmatched junction bases numbered 4, after V lost 8 bases and J lost 1 base. In nucleotides, the CDR3 is TGCAGCTCGGGACAGCAGAACACTGAAGCTTTCTTT. Encoded protein: CSSGQQNTEAFF.

This chain links TRBV18 with TRBJ2-5, with D possibly being TRBD2 (5 bases). Deletions cut 3 bases from V and 4 bases from J, with 18 bases between. The CDR3 is made up of 16 amino acids. The germline gives CDR1 KGHSH, CDR2 LQKENI. The CDR3 nucleotides are TGTGCCAGCTCACCTCCGATCCTCGGGGTTTCAGAGACCCAGTACTTC. It specifies CASSPPILGVSETQYF.

The chain couples TRBV24-1 to TRBJ2-2; D is uncertain. Germline V CDR1 and CDR2: KGHDR, SFDVKD. The CDR3 consists of 11 residues. V was pared by 5 bases and J by 7 bases, with 4 bases between. The CDR3 region has the DNA TGTGCCACCAGTGTGCACGGGGAGCTGTTTTTT. Translation gives CATSVHGELFF.

The chain carries TRBV5-6 and TRBJ1-5; D not certain. The CDR3 is 15 residues long. Between the trimmed V and J ends, which lost 1 base and 5 bases, there was a span of 13 bases. Germline V gene data show CDR1 as SGHDT and CDR2 as YYEEEE. CDR3 residues: CASSLRTSGDQPQHF. In DNA form, the CDR3 reads TGTGCCAGCAGCTTGAGAACGTCAGGCGATCAGCCCCAGCATTTT.

The CDR3 reads CASTPQAGGSLRSETQYF. The DNA of the CDR3 is TGTGCCAGTACCCCGCAGGCGGGAGGGTCCCTTAGAAGTGAGACCCAGTACTTC. The chain has TRBV19 and TRBJ2-5; 9 bases align to TRBD2. Germline values: CDR1 LNHDA, CDR2 SQIVND (reference sequence). Losses at the gene ends were 7 bases for V and 5 bases for J; bases not matched to a gene: 20. This CDR3 has 18 amino acids.

This clone was seen once. This chain connects TRBV28 to TRBJ1-2; 8 bases are a match to TRBD1. Germline V gene lookup returns CDR1 MDHEN and CDR2 SYDVKM. The CDR3 loop spans 15 amino acids. J gave up 3 bases and V 3 bases, and 6 bases lay outside the gene matches. This chain's CDR3 is CASSFLNRGDYGYTF. The CDR3 DNA sequence: TGTGCCAGCAGTTTTCTGAACAGGGGGGACTATGGCTACACCTTC.

The CDR3 sequence: CASSLLAGWRAGVGDTQYF. CDR3 DNA: TGTGCCAGCAGCCTCCTGGCGGGCTGGCGGGCGGGTGTTGGAGATACGCAGTATTTT. The rearrangement links TRBV7-8 to TRBJ2-3, with D tentatively TRBD2 (5 bases). The CDR3 is 19 residues long. In germline, CDR1 is SGHVS, CDR2 FQNEAQ. Trimming took off 5 bases at V and 5 bases at J, with 29 bases between the two ends. The variable domain in full, with the rest retrieved from reference TRBV7-8 and TRBJ2-3, is GAGVSQSPRYKVAKRGQDVALRCDPISGHVSLFWYQQALGQGPEFLTYFQNEAQLDKSGLPSDRFFAERPEGSVSTLKIQRTQQEDSAVYLCASSLLAGWRAGVGDTQYFGPGTRLTVL.

The rearrangement links TRBV18 to TRBJ1-2; a weak D match, TRBD1 (5 bases). V was clipped by 3 bases and J by 4 bases, with 21 bases between them. The germline gives CDR1 KGHSH, CDR2 LQKENI. This CDR3 has 17 amino acids. CDR3: CASSPGGGPRIIYGYTF. The CDR3 nucleotides read TGTGCCAGCTCACCGGGGGGGGGACCCCGAATTATCTATGGCTACACCTTC. Variable domain in full (rest from reference TRBV18 and TRBJ1-2): NAGVMQNPRHLVRRRGQEARLRCSPMKGHSHVYWYRQLPEEGLKFMVYLQKENIIDESGMPKERFSAEFPKEGPSILRIQQVVRGDSAAYFCASSPGGGPRIIYGYTFGSGTRLTVV.

The rearrangement joins TRBV28 to TRBJ2-5; D is unclear. Per germline, CDR1 MDHEN and CDR2 SYDVKM. The CDR3 runs to 16 residues. Trimming took off 2 bases at V and 3 bases at J, with 16 bases between the two ends. The CDR3 loop is CASSLSAPDVKETQYF. For the CDR3, the DNA is TGTGCCAGCAGTTTAAGCGCGCCTGATGTTAAAGAGACCCAGTACTTC.

The chain joins TRBV7-8 to TRBJ2-7; unclear D gene. The V end was cut by 1 base, the J end by 2 bases, with 6 bases between. Germline CDR1 and CDR2: SGHVS and FQNEAQ. The CDR3 consists of 13 residues. CDR3 coding DNA: TGTGCCAGCAGCTTAGGGTTCACCTACGAGCAGTACTTC. The encoded protein is CASSLGFTYEQYF.

The chain is built from TRBV5-1 and TRBJ1-2; D gene ambiguous. There are 14 residues in the CDR3. Germline-derived CDR1 and CDR2 are SGHRS and YFSETQ. The V end lost 1 base, the J end lost 9 bases, and 16 bases lay between the germline ends. The DNA of the CDR3 is TGCGCCAGCAGCTTGAGTATCTACTCTATGAGCTACACCTTC. Protein sequence: CASSLSIYSMSYTF. The complete variable domain, with remaining parts taken from reference TRBV5-1 and TRBJ1-2, reads KAGVTQTPRYLIKTRGQQVTLSCSPISGHRSVSWYQQTPGQGLQFLFEYFSETQRNKGNFPGRFSGRQFSNSRSEMNVSTLELGDSALYLCASSLSIYSMSYTFGSGTRLTVV.